Sequencing of this TCR beta chain was carried out in a study of naive and memory T cell subsets. An equimolar mix of two oligonucleotides served as the beta constant-region primer for TRBC1 and TRBC2. TCRdb re-called the UMI-ligation and nested PCR reads with MiXCR, one entry per CDR3 protein. The data show 130,000 to 150,000 distinct CDR3 sequences, around 15% seen once. This clonotype appeared many times. Its target is not known. Study-wide results and limits: Over 95% of naive TCR sequences appeared only once after error correction, unlike memory subsets.

The receptor was derived from a human donor in good health. The material sequenced was naive CD4+ T cells from blood.

CDR3 bases: TGTGCCAGCAGTTTTCAGGTTGGGGAGACCCAGTACTTC. It is translated as CASSFQVGETQYF. The chain has TRBV12-3 or TRBV12-4 and TRBJ2-5; no clear D. Trimming stripped 3 bases from V and 5 bases from J, with 10 bases between. The CDR3 consists of 13 residues.